Described below is a single TCR beta chain sequence and its context. The target antigen is unknown. Using immunoSEQ multiplex PCR, the repertoire was profiled, and TCRdb retains in-frame clones only, with some absent. The table includes 50,000 to 65,000 clones, roughly 94% detected once. The data were obtained in a study of human versus mouse CDR3 diversity and MHC coevolution. The CDR3 extends over 16 amino acids. Trimming left V 0 bases short and J 3 bases short, with 14 bases between. CDR1 and CDR2 (germline): GTSNPN, SVGIG (reference sequence). Points from the study as a whole: Compared with mice, human CDR3s carried more deletions and insertions on average.

This TCR came from a person in their 60s in good health. Sequencing was carried out using naive CD4+ T cells from blood. Subset described: CD45RO-negative CD62L-positive naive CD4 T cells. This chain joins TRBV30 and TRBJ1-4; D is unclear. The CDR3 bases are TGTGCCTGGAGTGTAGCAAGGAGCAGTGCTAATGAAAAACTGTTTTTT. Translation: CAWSVARSSANEKLFF.